These 14 T cell receptor beta chains came from one sample sequenced in a study of cytomegalovirus exposure and HLA in healthy donors. The PCR was carried out with 60 Vbeta primers and 13 Jbeta primers. The protocol was immunoSEQ multiplex PCR, while the TCRdb copy is restricted to in-frame clones and leaves out a portion. The sample carries 170,000 or so clones, 84% recorded once. Sequenced: PBMCs. All receptors derive from a boy aged 2-9 years in good health and CMV-seronegative.

The chain is built from TRBV27 and TRBJ2-1; TRBD2 matches at 10 bases. J was trimmed by 8 bases and V by 1 base; bases with no gene match: 14. CDR3 length: 18 amino acids. Per the germline V gene, CDR1 is MNHEY and CDR2 is SMNVEV (reference sequence). This chain's CDR3 is CASSLFRGRAGGIYEQFF. CDR3 in DNA: TGTGCCAGCAGTTTATTCAGGGGGCGAGCGGGAGGGATTTATGAGCAGTTCTTC.

This clone was observed a single time. The chain combines TRBV4-1 with TRBJ2-7; no firm D call. There are 15 residues in the CDR3. Trimming cost V 0 bases and J 4 bases, with 13 bases left between them. Germline CDR1 is MGHRA and CDR2 is YSYEKL. The CDR3 is CASSQEVTTFYEQYF. The DNA of the CDR3 is TGCGCCAGCAGCCAAGAGGTAACTACTTTTTACGAGCAGTACTTC.

V is TRBV6-1 and J is TRBJ1-1; D is possibly TRBD1 (5 bases). CDR3 length: 14 amino acids. CDR1 MNHNS and CDR2 SASEGT come from the germline V gene. The V and J ends lost 8 bases and 6 bases respectively, with 19 bases between them. The CDR3 DNA is TGTGCCAGCTACGTAGGGACCGGAGGGCCTGAAGCTTTCTTT. It translates to CASYVGTGGPEAFF.

The DNA for the CDR3 is TGTGCCAGCAGCTTAGTCAGGGATGCAACTAATGAAAAACTGTTTTTT. Translated, it gives CASSLVRDATNEKLFF. This rearrangement joins TRBV5-8 to TRBJ1-4, with D possibly TRBD1 on 5 matching bases. There are 16 residues in the CDR3. The V end was cut by 2 bases, the J end by 0 bases, with 11 bases between. CDR1 is SGHTS and CDR2 is YDEGEE in the germline V gene.

The rearrangement joins TRBV28 to TRBJ2-3; 16 nucleotides line up with TRBD2. Germline V lookup: CDR1 MDHEN, CDR2 SYDVKM. The CDR3 sequence is 17 residues long. Losses at the gene ends were 6 bases for V and 5 bases for J; bases not matched to a gene: 8. The CDR3 DNA is TGTGCCAGCAGCCAGGGACTAGCGGGAGGGCAAAAAGATACGCAGTATTTT. Protein product: CASSQGLAGGQKDTQYF.

The gene calls are TRBV4-1 and TRBJ2-1; D might be TRBD2 (6 bases). Germline V CDR1 and CDR2: MGHRA, YSYEKL. This CDR3 spans 15 amino acids. V lost 5 bases and J 9 bases, leaving 20 bases between the germline ends. The CDR3 coding sequence is TGCGCCAGCAGCAATCTGTACGGGAGTAGTGGTGAGCAGTTCTTC. Residues: CASSNLYGSSGEQFF.

The chain recombines TRBV7-8 with TRBJ2-5; perhaps TRBD1 as D (6 bases). Trimming pared 1 base from V and 9 bases from J, leaving 21 bases between. CDR1 is SGHVS and CDR2 is FQNEAQ in the germline V gene. The CDR3 contains 16 residues. CDR3 in DNA: TGTGCCAGCAGCTTAGTCACAGGGATGGCACACGAGGCCCAGTACTTC. Protein: CASSLVTGMAHEAQYF.

The chain employs TRBV5-5 and TRBJ2-1; 11 positions match TRBD2. This CDR3 region has 15 residues. Trimming cost V 4 bases and J 7 bases; bases outside gene matches: 7. The germline V gene has CDR1 SGHKS and CDR2 YYEKEE (reference sequence). CDR3 loop: CASSIAGGPGNEQFF. In DNA, the CDR3 is TGTGCCAGCAGCATAGCGGGAGGGCCGGGGAATGAGCAGTTCTTC.

This chain connects TRBV29-1 to TRBJ2-7; D possibly corresponds to TRBD2 (6 bases). There are 11 residues in the CDR3. The germline V and J ends were trimmed by 2 bases and 6 bases, with 8 bases remaining between them. CDR1 and CDR2 from the germline V gene are SQVTM and ANQGSEA. Here the CDR3 DNA reads TGCAGCGTTGAAAAGGGAGGCGAGCAGTACTTC. Translation gives CSVEKGGEQYF.

This clone was detected only once. This chain connects TRBV5-1 to TRBJ2-1, with TRBD2 identical over 7 bases. Germline assignment: CDR1 SGHRS and CDR2 YFSETQ. This CDR3 contains 16 residues. V was pared by 4 bases and J by 3 bases, with 10 bases of the junction left unmatched. CDR3 sequence: CASSLQRDGYYNEQFF. The CDR3 bases are TGCGCCAGCAGCCTCCAGCGGGACGGCTACTACAATGAGCAGTTCTTC.

J is TRBJ2-1 and V is TRBV7-9, with 7 bases aligning to TRBD2. V lost 5 bases and J lost 5; bases outside the gene matches: 6. Germline-derived CDR1 and CDR2 are SEHNR and FQNEAQ (reference sequence). This CDR3 comprises 14 residues. DNA for the CDR3: TGTGCCAGCAGCCTAGGGGCGGGAGACAATGAGCAGTTCTTC. Translation: CASSLGAGDNEQFF.

V and J are TRBV28 and TRBJ2-5, with D possibly matching TRBD2 (5 bases). TRBJ2-7 matches the DNA end more closely, so the J call is doubtful. Germline V lookup: CDR1 MDHEN, CDR2 SYDVKM. The CDR3 is 13 residues long. The CDR3 spells CASSLRRDYEQYF. CDR3 nucleotides: TGTGCCAGCAGTTTACGACGGGACTACGAGCAGTACTTC.

The rearrangement uses TRBV4-1 and TRBJ2-1, with 15 bases fitting TRBD2. Germline loops: CDR1 MGHRA, CDR2 YSYEKL. This CDR3 is 20 amino acids long. The trim removed 3 bases at V and 4 bases at J, leaving 13 bases unmatched. The CDR3 DNA follows: TGCGCCAGCAGCCATGCAAAAATTCGGACTAGCGGGAGGGCGTACAATGAGCAGTTCTTC. This codes for CASSHAKIRTSGRAYNEQFF.

This chain joins TRBV5-1 and TRBJ1-6; D may be TRBD1 (5 bases). V lost 0 bases, J lost 5 bases, and 6 bases lay in between. The germline CDR1 and CDR2 sequences are SGHRS and YFSETQ. CDR3 size: 14 residues. CDR3 DNA sequence: TGCGCCAGCAGCTTGGAGGGGAATAATTCACCCCTCCACTTT. It specifies CASSLEGNNSPLHF.